Listed below are T cell receptor beta chains from one sample, sequenced in a study of radiation and T cells in renal cell carcinoma. Some clones are missing from TCRdb's copy, which holds only in-frame ones; the method was immunoSEQ multiplex PCR. The data show some 120,000 clones, around nine tenths seen once. Specimen: blood, collected from a patient whose treatment included radiotherapy and nephrectomy. The receptors were gathered from an older woman with renal cell carcinoma. Both conserved end residues are trimmed from each CDR3. Fields, in order: D gene, V gene, J gene, CDR3 protein. D genes are given only for firm matches.

NA	TRBV9	TRBJ2-7	ASSVYPTQVNEQY
TRBD2	TRBV7-8	TRBJ2-3	ASSLAGTSGGAH
NA	TRBV7-2	TRBJ2-7	ASSLFPGSYEQY
NA	TRBV4-1	TRBJ1-1	ASSQEPGGTNTEAF
TRBD2	TRBV4-2	TRBJ2-3	ASSQESTGLAGADTQY
NA	TRBV29-1	TRBJ1-4	SVKTGKSEKLF
TRBD1	TRBV27	TRBJ1-1	ASSFSTGHQNTEAF
NA	TRBV7-2	TRBJ1-5	ASSKGVFEGYSNQPQH
NA	TRBV6-1	TRBJ1-1	ASSGLGEGAF
NA	TRBV28	TRBJ2-1	ASSRLGHNEQF
TRBD1	TRBV6-5	TRBJ1-5	ASRRGTGQPQH
TRBD1	TRBV28	TRBJ1-5	ASSLWGQGGGQPQH
TRBD1	TRBV4-1	TRBJ1-2	ASSHSRDRGFYGYT
TRBD1	TRBV5-1	TRBJ2-5	ASSLGGGRIETQY
NA	TRBV30	TRBJ1-2	AWSGDPAGYT